The 5 T cell receptor beta chains in this list originate from one sample, sequenced in a study of blood T cells in healthy people across ages. The authors ran a second PCR of about 7 to 12 cycles using a sample-barcoded 5' primer and a J-beta primer mix. MiXCR, applied by TCRdb to the 5' RACE reads, yields one record per CDR3 protein. The sample holds hundreds of thousands of distinct CDR3 sequences, around a quarter seen once. The same sample was also studied in work on T cells of mothers and their children.

The sequencing sample was made of blood. The receptor set was obtained from a boy between 5 and 17 years old in good health.

Of note for this clonotype: At one of its ends the junction is not consistent with the germline gene, which may arise from a read error. The CDR3 region has the DNA TGCAGCCTTGACCCGGGGAGCGGGAGAGGGACCTACAATGAGCAGTTCTTC. The encoded protein is CSLDPGSGRGTYNEQFF. This chain uses TRBV29-1 with TRBJ2-5; 8 bases align to TRBD2. The DNA end is more similar to TRBJ2-1, so the J call may be wrong. This CDR3 has 17 residues. CDR1 is SQVTM and CDR2 is ANQGSEA in the germline V gene.

There are a few counts of this clonotype. This chain joins TRBV4-1 and TRBJ2-1, with D uncertain. The end of the DNA aligns better with TRBJ2-5, so the J call may be wrong. CDR1 and CDR2 from the germline V gene are MGHRA and YSYEKL. The CDR3 totals 14 residues. The CDR3 loop is CASSQDSAIETQYF. The CDR3 DNA reads TGCGCCAGCAGCCAAGATTCCGCTATTGAGACCCAGTACTTC.

The genes are TRBV2 and TRBJ2-3; the D gene is possibly TRBD2 (6 bases). V was pared by 4 bases and J by 5 bases, with 13 bases between. CDR1 is SNHLY, CDR2 FYNNEI, per germline. The CDR3 is 14 residues long. The CDR3 DNA reads TGTGCCAGCAGTGGGGGACTTTATGGAGATACGCAGTATTTT. Its translation: CASSGGLYGDTQYF.

This clonotype came up a few times. The rearrangement joins TRBV4-1 to TRBJ2-4; D is unclear. There are 15 residues in the CDR3. V lost 0 bases, J lost 6 bases, and 12 bases lay in between. Germline V gene sequence: CDR1 MGHRA, CDR2 YSYEKL. The DNA for the CDR3 is TGCGCCAGCAGCCAAGAATACGCCGAGAGAAACATTCAGTACTTC. This gives the protein CASSQEYAERNIQYF.

The CDR3 sequence is CASSHGPATNEKLFF. The CDR3 DNA sequence: TGTGCCAGCAGCCACGGGCCGGCAACTAATGAAAAACTGTTTTTT. The chain recombines TRBV5-5 with TRBJ1-4, with unresolved D. V was clipped by 4 bases and J by 0 bases, with 10 bases between them. CDR3 length equals 15 residues. Germline lookup yields CDR1 SGHKS and CDR2 YYEKEE (reference sequence).